This entry is about one T cell receptor beta chain. Per germline, CDR1 SGHTA and CDR2 FQGTGA. The junction had 9 bases not matched to a gene; V was cut back by 0 bases and J by 2 bases. This CDR3 contains 18 residues. PCR used 60 Vbeta primers and 13 Jbeta primers. Profiled with immunoSEQ multiplex PCR; TCRdb holds only in-frame clones, not every one. Of approximately 81,000 clones detected, roughly 84% appear once; the ten largest clones hold 2.4%. The data stem from a study of cytomegalovirus exposure and HLA in healthy donors. The sequence was obtained from a woman between 50 and 59 years old in good health and CMV-seronegative. Source material: PBMCs. The chain employs TRBV7-3 and TRBJ2-2, with 7 positions matching TRBD1. CDR3 region: CASSLTGTGAPNTGELFF. The CDR3 DNA follows: TGTGCCAGCAGCTTAACTGGAACAGGGGCCCCTAACACCGGGGAGCTGTTTTTT.